The 31 T cell receptor beta chains presented below share a single source sample, sequenced in a study of blood T cell repertoires in COVID-19. Sequencing was performed with immunoSEQ multiplex PCR; in TCRdb, only in-frame clones are kept and a portion is missing. The profile shows 150,000 to 200,000 clones, around 79% of them singletons. The sequencing sample was made of PBMCs or T cells enriched from blood (not recorded which). The receptors shown here come from a man in his fifties or sixties who had recovered from COVID-19.

V gene TRBV30 combines with J gene TRBJ1-1; 7 bases line up with TRBD1. The CDR3 is made up of 16 amino acids. The V gene end was trimmed by 2 bases and the J gene end by 0 bases; junction bases not matched to a gene: 9. Germline CDR1 GTSNPN, CDR2 SVGIG (reference sequence). The CDR3 protein is CAWSRDRVSLNTEAFF. CDR3 bases: TGTGCCTGGAGTCGCGACAGGGTCTCCCTGAACACTGAAGCTTTCTTT.

This sequence joins TRBV5-6 and TRBJ1-5, with a possible D match to TRBD1 (5 bases). The CDR3 spans 15 residues. Germline CDR1 is SGHDT and CDR2 is YYEEEE. Deletions cut 1 base from V and 6 bases from J, with 14 bases between. The CDR3 spells CASSLYGQGGQPQHF. As DNA, the CDR3 is TGTGCCAGCAGCTTGTATGGGCAGGGAGGTCAGCCCCAGCATTTT.

This clone was observed a handful of times. The genes are TRBV5-1 and TRBJ2-2; TRBD1 aligns across 10 bases. The CDR3 covers 15 residues. The germline CDR1 and CDR2 sequences are SGHRS and YFSETQ. After removal of 0 bases from V and 5 bases from J, the junction contained 1 base not matched to a gene. The CDR3 is CASSLAGQGTGELFF. The CDR3 coding sequence is TGCGCCAGCAGCTTGGCGGGACAGGGGACCGGGGAGCTGTTTTTT.

This chain uses TRBV5-8 with TRBJ1-2; no reliable D call. The germline gives CDR1 SGHTS, CDR2 YDEGEE. The germline V and J ends were trimmed by 5 bases and 2 bases, with 16 bases remaining between them. This CDR3 region has 15 residues. Written as DNA, the CDR3 is TGTGCCAGCAGACCATACACCCGTACCAACTATGGCTACACCTTC. Protein: CASRPYTRTNYGYTF. Full variable domain (missing parts from reference TRBV5-8 and TRBJ1-2): EAGVTQSPTHLIKTRGQQATLRCSPISGHTSVYWYQQALGLGLQFLLWYDEGEERNRGNFPPRFSGRQFPNYSSELNVNALELEDSALYLCASRPYTRTNYGYTFGSGTRLTVV.

The chain combines TRBV19 with TRBJ2-1; 10 nucleotides agree with TRBD2. This CDR3 contains 16 residues. Germline loops: CDR1 LNHDA, CDR2 SQIVND (reference sequence). V trimming: 5 bases; J trimming: 4 bases; junction bases outside the gene matches: 8. The CDR3 protein is CASSDRTSGVYNEQFF. The CDR3 nucleotides read TGTGCCAGTAGTGATCGGACTAGCGGAGTTTACAATGAGCAGTTCTTC.

V and J are TRBV5-1 and TRBJ2-7; D is uncertain. Deletions cut 3 bases from V and 4 bases from J, with 11 bases between. Germline CDR1 is SGHRS and CDR2 is YFSETQ. This CDR3 is built from 13 residues. In nucleotides, the CDR3 is TGCGCCAGCAGCTCCAACACGAGGTACGAGCAGTACTTC. Its protein product is CASSSNTRYEQYF.

The V call is TRBV4-2, the J call TRBJ2-3, with D perhaps TRBD1 (6 bases). The CDR3 consists of 17 residues. Germline loops: CDR1 LGHNA, CDR2 YNFKEQ. V lost 0 bases and J 2 bases, leaving 15 bases between the germline ends. This CDR3 reads CASSQDVARGYTDTQYF. DNA for the CDR3: TGTGCCAGCAGCCAAGATGTAGCAAGGGGGTACACAGATACGCAGTATTTT.

This clone has a handful of counts. The rearrangement joins TRBV3-1 (or the pseudogene TRBV3-2) to TRBJ2-7; perhaps TRBD2 as D (5 bases). V lost 4 bases to trimming and J lost 1 base, with 11 bases between them. This CDR3 has 14 residues. The germline gives CDR1 LGHDT, CDR2 YNNKEL (reference sequence). DNA of the CDR3: TGTGCCAGCAGCCGAGGACTGATGTCCTACGAGCAGTACTTC. It codes for CASSRGLMSYEQYF.

The chain employs TRBV20-1 and TRBJ1-2; no clear D. In germline, CDR1 is DFQATT, CDR2 SNEGSKA (reference sequence). The ends were cut back, 3 bases at V and 8 bases at J, with 10 bases in the middle. The CDR3 loop spans 11 amino acids. The CDR3 sequence is CSASGGIGYTF. The CDR3 DNA is TGCAGTGCTAGTGGCGGAATCGGCTACACCTTC.

The chain carries TRBV27 and TRBJ1-4; TRBD1 matches 7 bases. Germline V gene lookup returns CDR1 MNHEY and CDR2 SMNVEV (reference sequence). This CDR3 region has 13 residues. V lost 5 bases to trimming and J lost 8 bases; unmatched junction nucleotides: 5. Here the CDR3 reads CASSDRAGEKLFF. The CDR3 DNA sequence: TGTGCCAGCAGTGACAGGGCGGGAGAAAAACTGTTTTTT.

This clone appeared once. The same CDR3 can be traced to other DNA sequences in this sample. The chain is built from TRBV5-6 and TRBJ1-1, with D hard to call. CDR1 and CDR2 from the germline V gene are SGHDT and YYEEEE. V was cut by 0 bases and J by 2 bases, with 5 bases left in between. The length of the CDR3 is 13 residues. The DNA of the CDR3 is TGTGCCAGCAGCTTGGTTGTAAACACTGAAGCTTTCTTT. Its translation is CASSLVVNTEAFF. The variable domain in full, completed from reference TRBV5-6 and TRBJ1-1, reads DAGVTQSPTHLIKTRGQQVTLRCSPKSGHDTVSWYQQALGQGPQFIFQYYEEEERQRGNFPDRFSGHQFPNYSSELNVNALLLGDSALYLCASSLVVNTEAFFGQGTRLTVV.

The gene calls are TRBV28 and TRBJ2-5, with TRBD2 as a possible D gene (6 bases). CDR1 is MDHEN and CDR2 is SYDVKM in the germline V gene. This CDR3 region has 15 residues. The V gene lost 5 bases and the J gene lost 1 base, with 14 bases spanning the gap. CDR3 in amino acids: CASSVGGRLQETQYF. CDR3 nucleotide sequence: TGTGCCAGCAGTGTCGGGGGACGCCTCCAAGAGACCCAGTACTTC. Using reference TRBV28 and TRBJ2-5 for the parts outside the CDR3, the full variable domain is DVKVTQSSRYLVKRTGEKVFLECVQDMDHENMFWYRQDPGLGLRLIYFSYDVKMKEKGDIPEGYSVSREKKERFSLILESASTNQTSMYLCASSVGGRLQETQYFGPGTRLLVL.

The rearrangement uses TRBV19 and TRBJ1-5, with D maybe TRBD1 (5 bases). Germline V CDR1 and CDR2: LNHDA, SQIVND (reference sequence). The length of the CDR3 is 18 residues. The V and J ends lost 3 bases and 4 bases respectively, with 22 bases between them. This chain's CDR3 is CASSIGDTGSAQNQPQHF. CDR3 DNA: TGTGCCAGTAGTATTGGCGACACAGGTTCTGCCCAGAATCAGCCCCAGCATTTT.

The chain is built from TRBV5-1 and TRBJ2-3; 7 bases are shared with TRBD1. Germline CDR1 SGHRS, CDR2 YFSETQ. Losses at the gene ends were 4 bases for V and 0 bases for J; bases not matched to a gene: 5. This CDR3 comprises 15 residues. The CDR3 DNA reads as TGCGCCAGCAGCGCAGACAGGGCCAGCACAGATACGCAGTATTTT. As protein: CASSADRASTDTQYF.

This clone appeared a few times. V is TRBV5-6 and J is TRBJ2-2, with 16 bases matching TRBD2. Germline V gives CDR1 SGHDT, CDR2 YYEEEE. The CDR3 totals 19 residues. With 4 bases clipped from V and 4 bases from J, the junction kept 10 bases outside the gene matches. The CDR3 DNA reads as TGTGCCAGCAGCACCGGGACTAGCGGGGGGGTAATTTTCACCGGGGAGCTGTTTTTT. This translates into CASSTGTSGGVIFTGELFF.

The chain combines TRBV18 with TRBJ1-3; TRBD1 matches 7 bases. Trimming at V came to 6 bases and at J to 1 base, leaving 0 bases not matched to a gene. CDR1 and CDR2 (germline): KGHSH, LQKENI. The CDR3 is made up of 13 amino acids. CDR3 residues: CASSTGSGNTIYF. In DNA, the CDR3 is TGTGCCAGCTCGACAGGGTCTGGAAACACCATATATTTT. The full variable domain, completed using reference TRBV18 and TRBJ1-3, is NAGVMQNPRHLVRRRGQEARLRCSPMKGHSHVYWYRQLPEEGLKFMVYLQKENIIDESGMPKERFSAEFPKEGPSILRIQQVVRGDSAAYFCASSTGSGNTIYFGEGSWLTVV.

This chain links TRBV2 with TRBJ2-3; 16 nucleotides line up with TRBD2. CDR3 length: 17 residues. J lost 4 bases, V lost 5 bases, and 6 bases had no gene match. Germline V gene lookup returns CDR1 SNHLY and CDR2 FYNNEI. The CDR3 nucleotides read TGTGCCAGCAGTCGGGGACTAGCGGGGGGGACAGCAGATACGCAGTATTTT. Protein sequence: CASSRGLAGGTADTQYF.

The chain employs TRBV9 and TRBJ1-6; maybe TRBD1 (5 bases). The germline gives CDR1 SGDLS, CDR2 YYNGEE. Trimming left V 4 bases short and J 9 bases short, with 20 bases between. CDR3 size: 16 residues. DNA of the CDR3: TGTGCCAGCAGCCCCCAAGGGGCACCAGGCGGTTCACCCCTCCACTTT. Its translation is CASSPQGAPGGSPLHF.

This rearrangement joins TRBV9 to TRBJ1-2, with 8 bases that match TRBD1. Per the germline V gene, CDR1 is SGDLS and CDR2 is YYNGEE. This CDR3 has 15 amino acids. Trimming cost V 0 bases and J 7 bases; bases outside gene matches: 8. CDR3 DNA: TGTGCCAGCAGCGTAGTCCCAGGGGGCGCGGGTGGCTACACCTTC. It translates to CASSVVPGGAGGYTF.

The rearrangement links TRBV28 to TRBJ1-2; TRBD1 aligns across 7 bases. The germline V gene encodes CDR1 MDHEN and CDR2 SYDVKM. V was clipped by 5 bases and J by 10 bases; unmatched bases: 10. The CDR3 is 13 residues long. The CDR3 DNA reads TGTGCCAGCAGTCCGCCGGACAGGAGACCCTACACCTTC. Residues: CASSPPDRRPYTF.

The chain uses TRBV27 and TRBJ2-3, with D possibly being TRBD2 (6 bases). The V gene lost 4 bases and the J gene lost 5 bases, with 13 bases spanning the gap. Germline CDR1 and CDR2: MNHEY and SMNVEV (reference sequence). The CDR3 has 14 amino acids. CDR3 in DNA: TGTGCCAGCAGTTCTGTTTCCGGGGGAGATACGCAGTATTTT. It translates to CASSSVSGGDTQYF.

This sequence joins TRBV15 and TRBJ1-4; no reliable D call. CDR1 and CDR2 from the germline V gene are LNHNV and YYDKDF (reference sequence). The CDR3 runs to 14 residues. The V end lost 5 bases, the J end lost 6 bases, and 13 bases lay between the germline ends. CDR3 nucleotides: TGTGCCACCAGCTCGAGGGCAGAATATGAAAAACTGTTTTTT. This encodes CATSSRAEYEKLFF.

The chain recombines TRBV28 with TRBJ1-1; tentative D call: TRBD1 (6 bases). Germline V gene lookup returns CDR1 MDHEN and CDR2 SYDVKM. Trimming took 1 base from V and 3 from J, leaving 6 bases between them. The CDR3 extends over 13 amino acids. CDR3 loop: CASSLYRDTEAFF. The CDR3 DNA reads TGTGCCAGCAGTTTATACAGGGACACTGAAGCTTTCTTT.

The gene calls are TRBV6-2 or TRBV6-3 and TRBJ2-2; the match to TRBD1 covers 9 bases. CDR3 length: 15 residues. Per germline, CDR1 MNHEY and CDR2 SVGEGT. V shed 6 bases and J 4 bases; nucleotides not matched to a gene: 6. CDR3: CASSLQGAGTGELFF. CDR3 DNA sequence: TGTGCCAGCAGCCTACAGGGGGCCGGCACCGGGGAGCTGTTTTTT.

J is TRBJ2-2 and V is TRBV7-9; 7 positions agree with TRBD1. V lost 5 bases to trimming and J lost 0 bases; unmatched junction nucleotides: 6. Germline-derived CDR1 and CDR2 are SEHNR and FQNEAQ (reference sequence). The CDR3 has 16 amino acids. Here the CDR3 reads CASSARQGANTGELFF. The CDR3, as DNA: TGTGCCAGCAGCGCGCGACAGGGCGCGAACACCGGGGAGCTGTTTTTT.

This clone has a single count. This sequence joins TRBV28 and TRBJ2-1; 11 bases agree with TRBD1. The CDR3 extends over 15 amino acids. J lost 6 bases, V lost 6 bases, and 7 bases had no gene match. Germline V gene sequence: CDR1 MDHEN, CDR2 SYDVKM. CDR3 DNA: TGTGCCAGCAGAACACCGGGACAGGGGGGCAATGAGCAGTTCTTC. Protein: CASRTPGQGGNEQFF.

The J gene is TRBJ2-7, the V gene TRBV9; D may be TRBD1 (5 bases). The germline V gene encodes CDR1 SGDLS and CDR2 YYNGEE. Between the trimmed V and J ends, which lost 4 bases and 5 bases, there was a span of 13 bases. This CDR3 is built from 13 residues. Here the CDR3 DNA reads TGTGCCAGCAGCCCCCTATTCAGGGACGAGCAGTACTTC. This encodes CASSPLFRDEQYF.

The V call is TRBV5-6, the J call TRBJ1-1, with D possibly TRBD1 on 5 matching bases. The CDR3 loop spans 14 amino acids. Trimming cost V 0 bases and J 5 bases, with 11 bases left between them. Germline lookup yields CDR1 SGHDT and CDR2 YYEEEE. The CDR3 region has the DNA TGTGCCAGCAGCTTGGTTCGGGGGTTGACTGAAGCTTTCTTT. Amino acid sequence: CASSLVRGLTEAFF.

J is TRBJ1-2 and V is TRBV7-8, with unresolved D. Per the germline V gene, CDR1 is SGHVS and CDR2 is FQNEAQ. The CDR3 has 12 amino acids. Trimming removed 5 bases from V and 8 bases from J, with 12 bases in between. DNA for the CDR3: TGTGCCAGCAGCGAAGATGGCGGCGGCTACACCTTC. Translation gives CASSEDGGGYTF.

This rearrangement joins TRBV7-2 to TRBJ1-6; 7 bases fit TRBD1. The CDR3 runs to 14 residues. Germline V gives CDR1 SGHTA, CDR2 FQGNSA. V trimming: 3 bases; J trimming: 6 bases; junction bases outside the gene matches: 2. CDR3 nucleotides: TGTGCCAGCAGCTTTCAGGGGGTTAATTCACCCCTCCACTTT. This encodes CASSFQGVNSPLHF. The full variable domain, with the rest looked up from reference TRBV7-2 and TRBJ1-6, is GAGVSQSPSNKVTEKGKDVELRCDPISGHTALYWYRQSLGQGLEFLIYFQGNSAPDKSGLPSDRFSAERTGGSVSTLTIQRTQQEDSAVYLCASSFQGVNSPLHFGNGTRLTVT.

The chain has TRBV6-6 and TRBJ2-7; no definite D call. This CDR3 spans 12 amino acids. Trimming shortened V by 7 bases and J by 1 base, and 8 bases separated the two germline ends. Germline V lookup: CDR1 MNHNY, CDR2 SVGAGI (reference sequence). CDR3 in DNA: TGTGCCAGCAAGACTGCGTCCTACGAGCAGTACTTC. Its protein product is CASKTASYEQYF.